Below are 30 T cell receptor beta chains sequenced from a single sample in a study of radiotherapy plus CTLA-4 blockade in lung cancer. Libraries were prepared by immunoSEQ multiplex PCR; TCRdb keeps only in-frame clonotypes and omits some of them. Of approximately 110,000 clones listed, roughly 77% are singletons. The source was peripheral blood, collected from a patient treated with radiotherapy plus ipilimumab. The origin of the receptors is a human donor with non-small cell lung cancer that progressed on radiotherapy plus ipilimumab. Some clones in this sample may be carry-over from other donors' samples.

The rearrangement links TRBV29-1 to TRBJ1-1; D is perhaps TRBD1 (5 bases). Trimming removed 7 bases from V and 5 bases from J, with 17 bases in between. The CDR3 has 13 amino acids. Germline V CDR1 and CDR2: SQVTM, ANQGSEA. CDR3 sequence (DNA): TGCAGCGCCGCGGGGGTCTTGCTAACTGAAGCTTTCTTT. This encodes CSAAGVLLTEAFF.

This clone was picked up a small number of times. This chain links TRBV21-1 with TRBJ2-5; the table calls TRBD1, which could not be checked here. TRBV21-1 constitutes a pseudogene. This CDR3 has 15 amino acids. The CDR3 region is CASSKGEVGLETQYF. Here the CDR3 DNA reads TGTGCCAGCAGCAAAGGAGAGGTGGGGCTGGAGACCCAGTACTTC.

The J gene is TRBJ2-3, the V gene TRBV9, with 9 bases that match TRBD2. The trim removed 0 bases at V and 3 bases at J, leaving 11 bases unmatched. Germline values: CDR1 SGDLS, CDR2 YYNGEE. The CDR3 contains 18 residues. DNA of the CDR3: TGTGCCAGCAGCGTAGGGGATAGCGGGGGTTCCTTGACAGATACGCAGTATTTT. It yields the protein CASSVGDSGGSLTDTQYF.

The count of this clone is one. The rearrangement links TRBV7-2 to TRBJ2-6; no definite D call. The germline V gene has CDR1 SGHTA and CDR2 FQGNSA. The ends were cut back, 4 bases at V and 4 bases at J, with 8 bases in the middle. CDR3 size: 14 residues. The CDR3, as DNA: TGTGCCAGCAGCTACCGAACCGGGGCCAACGTCCTGACTTTC. This encodes CASSYRTGANVLTF.

The chain has TRBV27 and TRBJ1-1; 12 bases are a match to TRBD1. CDR3 length: 16 residues. The V segment lost 5 bases and the J segment 7 bases; nucleotides outside the gene matches: 11. CDR1 and CDR2 from the germline V gene are MNHEY and SMNVEV (reference sequence). CDR3 residues: CASSPGTGGVVDEAFF. The CDR3 region has the DNA TGTGCCAGCAGTCCGGGGACAGGGGGCGTGGTAGATGAAGCTTTCTTT.

This rearrangement joins TRBV5-4 to TRBJ2-7; no reliable D call. The CDR3 totals 15 residues. Deletions cut 4 bases from V and 1 base from J, with 15 bases between. Germline V lookup: CDR1 SGHNT, CDR2 YYREEE (reference sequence). The CDR3 nucleotides are TGTGCCAGCAGCCACGGTGGTGCCGAGTCCTACGAGCAGTACTTC. Amino acids: CASSHGGAESYEQYF.

The sample holds one count of this clone. The V and J genes are TRBV19 and TRBJ1-2; TRBD1 matches at 10 bases. V was clipped by 6 bases and J by 4 bases; unmatched bases: 8. This CDR3 is 15 amino acids long. Germline-derived CDR1 and CDR2 are LNHDA and SQIVND (reference sequence). CDR3 DNA: TGTGCCAGTAGCAAAATGGGACAGGGGCCCTATGGCTACACCTTC. It specifies CASSKMGQGPYGYTF.

The rearrangement uses TRBV7-6 and TRBJ2-2, with 7 bases aligning to TRBD1. Germline V gene data show CDR1 as SGHVS and CDR2 as FNYEAQ. The CDR3 sequence is 15 residues long. The V and J ends lost 5 bases and 4 bases, in that order; junction bases with no gene match: 7. CDR3 nucleotide sequence: TGTGCCAGCAGCCGCAGGGGACAGTTCACCGGGGAGCTGTTTTTT. This codes for CASSRRGQFTGELFF.

This chain links TRBV5-4 with TRBJ2-7; 8 nucleotides agree with TRBD2. Germline V lookup: CDR1 SGHNT, CDR2 YYREEE (reference sequence). V dropped 0 bases and J dropped 2; count of bases not matched to a gene: 7. This CDR3 is 16 amino acids long. The CDR3 reads CASSLAGGGTAYEQYF. The DNA of the CDR3 is TGTGCCAGCAGCTTGGCCGGCGGGGGGACTGCCTACGAGCAGTACTTC.

The sample holds a few counts of this clone. This chain links TRBV5-4 with TRBJ2-2; 8 bases align to TRBD2. CDR3 size: 17 residues. Germline assignment: CDR1 SGHNT and CDR2 YYREEE (reference sequence). V lost 5 bases, J lost 0 bases, and 9 bases stayed unmatched. The DNA for the CDR3 is TGTGCCAGCAGGAAACTCGGGGGGGTAGCGAACACCGGGGAGCTGTTTTTT. Translating gives CASRKLGGVANTGELFF.

The rearrangement joins TRBV2 to TRBJ1-5, with TRBD1 as a possible D gene (6 bases). V was cut by 5 bases and J by 6 bases, with 14 bases left in between. In germline, CDR1 is SNHLY, CDR2 FYNNEI. The CDR3 loop spans 14 amino acids. The DNA for the CDR3 is TGTGCCAGCAGTTTTTCAGGGGATGGTCAGCCCCAGCATTTT. Its translation is CASSFSGDGQPQHF.

The V and J genes are TRBV28 and TRBJ2-3, with 9 bases identical to TRBD1. With V trimmed by 1 base and J by 0 bases, 2 bases remained unmatched. Germline V CDR1 and CDR2: MDHEN, SYDVKM. There are 16 residues in the CDR3. CDR3 residues: CASSLLTGGSTDTQYF. CDR3 bases: TGTGCCAGCAGTTTATTGACAGGGGGGAGCACAGATACGCAGTATTTT.

A remark on this clone: Other DNA sequences from this sample encode an identical CDR3 as well. The chain is built from TRBV7-9 and TRBJ1-6; 7 bases are shared with TRBD1. CDR3 length: 14 residues. From germline, CDR1 is SEHNR and CDR2 FQNEAQ (reference sequence). J lost 6 bases, V lost 4 bases, and 3 bases had no gene match. The CDR3 region has the DNA TGTGCCAGCAGCTCGCAGGGGGGTAATTCACCCCTCCACTTT. It yields the protein CASSSQGGNSPLHF.

The chain recombines TRBV19 with TRBJ2-7; weak D call: TRBD2 (5 bases). The ends were cut back, 6 bases at V and 0 bases at J, with 9 bases in the middle. Per the germline V gene, CDR1 is LNHDA and CDR2 is SQIVND (reference sequence). The CDR3 spans 13 residues. Here the CDR3 reads CASRKADSYEQYF. In DNA, the CDR3 is TGTGCCAGTAGAAAAGCGGACTCCTACGAGCAGTACTTC. Full variable domain (remainder filled in from reference TRBV19 and TRBJ2-7): DGGITQSPKYLFRKEGQNVTLSCEQNLNHDAMYWYRQDPGQGLRLIYYSQIVNDFQKGDIAEGYSVSREKKESFPLTVTSAQKNPTAFYLCASRKADSYEQYFGPGTRLTVT.

V gene TRBV4-1 combines with J gene TRBJ2-5, with TRBD1 matching over 7 bases. Germline trimming cut 9 bases from V and 0 bases from J; bases unmatched to any gene: 13. In germline, CDR1 is MGHRA, CDR2 YSYEKL. This CDR3 is 16 amino acids long. CDR3 region: CASIIRGHWYQETQYF. The CDR3 DNA reads as TGCGCCAGTATTATTAGGGGGCACTGGTACCAAGAGACCCAGTACTTC.

The chain couples TRBV18 to TRBJ2-3, with 7 bases that match TRBD1. V gave up 4 bases and J gave up 3 bases; unmatched junction bases: 7. This CDR3 is built from 15 residues. In germline, CDR1 is KGHSH, CDR2 LQKENI. This CDR3 reads CASSRTGVSTDTQYF. The CDR3 DNA reads TGTGCCAGCTCACGTACAGGGGTCTCGACAGATACGCAGTATTTT. Full variable domain (remainder filled in from reference TRBV18 and TRBJ2-3): NAGVMQNPRHLVRRRGQEARLRCSPMKGHSHVYWYRQLPEEGLKFMVYLQKENIIDESGMPKERFSAEFPKEGPSILRIQQVVRGDSAAYFCASSRTGVSTDTQYFGPGTRLTVL.

The chain is built from TRBV19 and TRBJ1-5, with 8 bases identical to TRBD1. CDR3 size: 15 residues. The trim removed 4 bases at V and 2 bases at J, leaving 4 bases unmatched. CDR1 LNHDA and CDR2 SQIVND come from the germline V gene (reference sequence). The CDR3 loop reads CASSTWGQGNQPQHF. DNA of the CDR3: TGTGCCAGTAGTACCTGGGGACAGGGCAATCAGCCCCAGCATTTT.

For the CDR3, the DNA is TGTGCCAGCAGTCCACTACAGGGGGCGAATGAAAAACTGTTTTTT. It codes for CASSPLQGANEKLFF. V is TRBV6-1 and J is TRBJ1-4; the match to TRBD1 covers 9 bases. Germline V gene lookup returns CDR1 MNHNS and CDR2 SASEGT. This CDR3 contains 15 residues. Trimming took 5 bases from V and 5 from J; bases not matched to a gene: 6.

This clone was counted a single time. The rearrangement uses TRBV4-3 and TRBJ2-7; a weak D match, TRBD1 (7 bases). Per the germline V gene, CDR1 is LGHNA and CDR2 is YSLEER. The V end lost 3 bases, the J end lost 0 bases, and 18 bases lay between the germline ends. This CDR3 region has 17 residues. CDR3 residues: CASSQSPQGGSSYEQYF. Here the CDR3 DNA reads TGCGCCAGCAGCCAGTCCCCCCAGGGGGGCTCCTCCTACGAGCAGTACTTC.

This chain joins TRBV2 and TRBJ1-5; no reliable D call. The CDR3 is 13 amino acids. The germline gives CDR1 SNHLY, CDR2 FYNNEI. V dropped 4 bases and J dropped 5 bases, with 9 bases sitting between them. CDR3 loop: CASSAFGDQPQHF. CDR3 nucleotides: TGTGCCAGCAGTGCGTTCGGGGATCAGCCCCAGCATTTT.

A few counts support this clone. Other DNA sequences in this sample translate to the same CDR3. The chain is built from TRBV5-1 and TRBJ1-1; D is ambiguous. Trimming cost V 1 base and J 1 base, with 8 bases left between them. This CDR3 comprises 14 residues. Germline-derived CDR1 and CDR2 are SGHRS and YFSETQ. The CDR3 loop reads CASSLTTENTEAFF. The CDR3, as DNA: TGCGCCAGCAGCTTGACCACAGAGAACACTGAAGCTTTCTTT.

This clone appeared once. The chain is built from TRBV27 and TRBJ1-2; TRBD1 agrees at 8 bases. CDR3 length: 13 amino acids. J gave up 4 bases and V 6 bases, and 4 bases lay outside the gene matches. CDR1 and CDR2 from the germline V gene are MNHEY and SMNVEV (reference sequence). The CDR3 loop reads CASRRTGTYGYTF. The CDR3 region has the DNA TGTGCCAGCAGACGGACAGGGACCTATGGCTACACCTTC.

This chain joins TRBV5-1 and TRBJ2-2; 8 nucleotides match TRBD2. After removal of 0 bases from V and 1 base from J, the junction contained 2 bases not matched to a gene. CDR1 is SGHRS and CDR2 is YFSETQ in the germline V gene. CDR3 size: 16 residues. CDR3 protein: CASSLVSGGNTGELFF. In DNA, the CDR3 is TGCGCCAGCAGCTTGGTGAGCGGGGGGAACACCGGGGAGCTGTTTTTT.

As DNA, the CDR3 is TGCGCCAGCAGACTAACCGGGACAGGGGACTATGGCTACACCTTC. This sequence encodes CASRLTGTGDYGYTF. The chain carries TRBV4-1 and TRBJ1-2; TRBD1 aligns across 10 bases. The CDR3 spans 15 residues. Germline lookup yields CDR1 MGHRA and CDR2 YSYEKL. Trimming took 6 bases from V and 3 from J; bases not matched to a gene: 7.

The chain combines TRBV25-1 with TRBJ2-5; D gene unclear. Germline V CDR1 and CDR2: MGHDK, SYGVNS. This CDR3 region has 16 residues. Deletions cut 0 bases from V and 0 bases from J, with 11 bases between. CDR3 nucleotides: TGTGCCAGCAGTGAATACCCGACCCAGTACCAAGAGACCCAGTACTTC. It codes for CASSEYPTQYQETQYF.

The chain links TRBV7-9 to TRBJ1-6; no firm D call. Per germline, CDR1 SEHNR and CDR2 FQNEAQ (reference sequence). With 4 bases removed from V and 0 bases from J, the gap between germline ends came to 10 bases. The CDR3 spans 16 residues. CDR3 bases: TGTGCCAGCAGCTGGGGTTATCTCTCCTATAATTCACCCCTCCACTTT. Amino acid sequence: CASSWGYLSYNSPLHF.

V is TRBV2 and J is TRBJ1-1, with a weak D call TRBD1 (5 bases). The V gene's germline CDR1 is SNHLY and CDR2 FYNNEI. The V and J ends lost 10 bases and 0 bases respectively, with 12 bases between them. The CDR3 is 13 residues long. CDR3 nucleotide sequence: TGTGCCACCGGGACGGACATGAACACTGAAGCTTTCTTT. Protein sequence: CATGTDMNTEAFF.

CDR3 nucleotides: TGTGCCAGCAGTGAAACGGACATACTCTATGGCTACACCTTC. Encoded protein: CASSETDILYGYTF. The chain combines TRBV2 with TRBJ1-2, with D perhaps TRBD1 (5 bases). There are 14 residues in the CDR3. Deletions cut 2 bases from V and 4 bases from J, with 11 bases between. Germline lookup yields CDR1 SNHLY and CDR2 FYNNEI.

The sample holds one count of this clone. The chain carries TRBV5-1 and TRBJ2-1, with 8 bases fitting TRBD1. Germline V gives CDR1 SGHRS, CDR2 YFSETQ. Trimming took 3 bases from V and 3 from J; bases not matched to a gene: 11. CDR3 length: 17 residues. The CDR3 DNA is TGCGCCAGCAGCTCCGGACTGCAGGGGGCTGACTACAATGAGCAGTTCTTC. This encodes CASSSGLQGADYNEQFF. The full variable domain, with the rest looked up from reference TRBV5-1 and TRBJ2-1, is KAGVTQTPRYLIKTRGQQVTLSCSPISGHRSVSWYQQTPGQGLQFLFEYFSETQRNKGNFPGRFSGRQFSNSRSEMNVSTLELGDSALYLCASSSGLQGADYNEQFFGPGTRLTVL.

The rearrangement uses TRBV6-5 and TRBJ1-6, with 8 bases that match TRBD1. This CDR3 is 14 amino acids long. Unmatched junction bases numbered 4, after V lost 6 bases and J lost 6 bases. Germline V gives CDR1 MNHEY, CDR2 SVGAGI. The CDR3: CASRTQGANSPLHF. In DNA, the CDR3 is TGTGCCAGCAGAACCCAGGGGGCTAATTCACCCCTCCACTTT.